These 8 T cell receptor beta chains were sequenced from one sample in a study of vaccination effects on CD4 cells after COVID-19. ViraFEST assay sequencing came after antigen-specific CD4+ T cells were expanded with viral peptide pools. Following culture for around 10 days, CD4+ T cells were isolated. Participants got two doses of BNT162b2 or mRNA-1273 vaccine. Profiled with immunoSEQ multiplex PCR; TCRdb holds only in-frame clones, not every one. The sample includes 65,000 to 70,000 clones, about 80% seen only once; the top ten take around 0.9%. Their antigens remain unidentified. Source: CD4+ T cells from PBMCs cultured with HCoV-OC43 spike peptides, taken after COVID-19 vaccination. The subset: HCoV-OC43 spike overlapping peptide pool stimulation. The receptors were gathered from a human donor who received a COVID-19 vaccine.

This clone appeared once. J is TRBJ1-1 and V is TRBV6-5, with a possible D match to TRBD1 (5 bases). The CDR3 is made up of 15 amino acids. In germline, CDR1 is MNHEY, CDR2 SVGAGI. V was trimmed by 0 bases and J by 4 bases, leaving 12 bases between them. This CDR3 is CASSYSRGRGTEAFF. In DNA form, the CDR3 reads TGTGCCAGCAGTTACTCGAGAGGGAGGGGCACTGAAGCTTTCTTT.

V usage is TRBV9 and J usage is TRBJ2-5, with TRBD2 matching over 9 bases. This CDR3 region has 16 residues. CDR1 and CDR2 (germline): SGDLS, YYNGEE. J was trimmed by 4 bases and V by 0 bases; bases with no gene match: 7. CDR3 DNA: TGTGCCAGCAGCGTAGGGGCGGGGGGGCGACCAGAGACCCAGTACTTC. The encoded protein is CASSVGAGGRPETQYF.

The V gene is TRBV28, the J gene TRBJ1-3; TRBD1 is a possible D gene (6 bases). Trimming cost V 2 bases and J 1 base, with 12 bases left between them. The germline CDR1 and CDR2 sequences are MDHEN and SYDVKM. This CDR3 is 16 amino acids long. The CDR3 reads CASSLGAGASGNTIYF. The CDR3 bases are TGTGCCAGCAGTTTAGGGGCAGGGGCGTCTGGAAACACCATATATTTT.

This clone has just one count. This sequence joins TRBV18 and TRBJ1-6; TRBD1 might be the D (6 bases). The CDR3 has 13 residues. In germline, CDR1 is KGHSH, CDR2 LQKENI. V was trimmed by 10 bases and J by 7 bases, leaving 14 bases between them. This CDR3 is CATQDRRNSPLHF. The CDR3, as DNA: TGTGCCACCCAGGACAGAAGAAATTCACCCCTCCACTTT.

J is TRBJ2-7 and V is TRBV5-4; D remains unclear. Trimming removed 0 bases from V and 6 bases from J, with 10 bases in between. This CDR3 has 13 residues. Germline CDR1 and CDR2: SGHNT and YYREEE (reference sequence). This chain's CDR3 is CASSLGPLGEQYV. The DNA for the CDR3 is TGTGCCAGCAGCTTGGGCCCTCTGGGCGAGCAGTACGTC.

This clone was detected a few times. The CDR3 here is CAISLTGRDQPQHF. The CDR3 DNA is TGTGCCATCAGCCTAACAGGGAGGGATCAGCCCCAGCATTTT. The chain is built from TRBV10-3 and TRBJ1-5; D perhaps matches TRBD1 (6 bases). Germline V lookup: CDR1 ENHRY, CDR2 SYGVKD. V lost 6 bases to trimming and J lost 5 bases, with 14 bases between them. This CDR3 region has 14 residues.

The rearrangement links TRBV19 to TRBJ1-2; TRBD1 matches at 10 bases. There are 14 residues in the CDR3. Unmatched junction bases numbered 6, after V lost 6 bases and J lost 5 bases. Germline V CDR1 and CDR2: LNHDA, SQIVND (reference sequence). The CDR3 sequence is CASRPGQGSYGYTF. The CDR3 bases are TGTGCCAGTAGGCCGGGACAGGGGTCTTATGGCTACACCTTC.

The gene calls are TRBV10-3 and TRBJ1-1, with 10 bases that match TRBD1. Germline trimming cut 4 bases from V and 6 bases from J; bases unmatched to any gene: 5. The CDR3 totals 14 residues. Germline-derived CDR1 and CDR2 are ENHRY and SYGVKD. CDR3 nucleotide sequence: TGTGCCATCAGTGCCGGGACAGGGGAGGCTGAAGCTTTCTTT. Protein product: CAISAGTGEAEAFF.